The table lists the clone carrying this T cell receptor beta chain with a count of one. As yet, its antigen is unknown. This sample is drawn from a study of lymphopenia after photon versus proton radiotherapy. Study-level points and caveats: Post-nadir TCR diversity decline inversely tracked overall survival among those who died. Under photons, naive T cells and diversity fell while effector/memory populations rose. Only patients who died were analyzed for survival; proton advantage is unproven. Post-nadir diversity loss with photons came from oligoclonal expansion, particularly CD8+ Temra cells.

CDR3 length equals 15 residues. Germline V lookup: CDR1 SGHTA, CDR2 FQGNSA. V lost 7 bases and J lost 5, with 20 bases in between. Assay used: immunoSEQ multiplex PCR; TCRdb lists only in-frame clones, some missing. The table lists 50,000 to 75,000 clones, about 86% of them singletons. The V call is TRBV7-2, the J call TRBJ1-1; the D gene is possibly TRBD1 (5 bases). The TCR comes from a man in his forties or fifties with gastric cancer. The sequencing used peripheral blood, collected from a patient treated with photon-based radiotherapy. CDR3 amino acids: CASTSEGRVNTEAFF. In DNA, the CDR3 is TGTGCCAGCACCTCGGAAGGCAGGGTTAATACTGAAGCTTTCTTT. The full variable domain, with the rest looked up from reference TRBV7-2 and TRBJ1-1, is GAGVSQSPSNKVTEKGKDVELRCDPISGHTALYWYRQSLGQGLEFLIYFQGNSAPDKSGLPSDRFSAERTGGSVSTLTIQRTQQEDSAVYLCASTSEGRVNTEAFFGQGTRLTVV.